This record covers a single T cell receptor beta chain. The antigen is not known. This entry belongs to a study of T cell responses to AZD1222 COVID-19 vaccine. TCRdb's table, derived via immunoSEQ multiplex PCR, lists solely in-frame clones and lacks some. The data contain about 69,000 clones, 70% to 90% of them singletons. Study-wide results and caveats: Spike was spanned by vaccine-associated CD4 TCRs, which were dominant at 160-218 and 743-854. Just a handful of AZD1222 recipients were seropositive at baseline. Donors skewed white British and female; clonal diversity was possibly underestimated.

The CDR3 totals 14 residues. V lost 3 bases and J lost 5, with 13 bases in between. Per germline, CDR1 WNHNN and CDR2 SYGVQD (reference sequence). Second-dose recipients at about 4 or about 12 weeks were treated as one pooled group. The V call is TRBV10-1, the J call TRBJ1-1, with a possible D match to TRBD1 (6 bases). Material: peripheral blood, obtained 28 days after the second AZD1222 dose. This TCR derives from an adult who received the AZD1222 COVID-19 vaccine. The CDR3 region is CASSERGLATEAFF. The CDR3 DNA is TGCGCCAGCAGTGAAAGGGGGTTGGCTACTGAAGCTTTCTTT.